A single sample gave rise to the 10 T cell receptor beta chains below, sequenced in a study of OX40 agonist ivuxolimab in advanced cancers. The protocol was immunoSEQ multiplex PCR, while the TCRdb copy is restricted to in-frame clones and leaves out a portion. Among some 65,000 clones listed, roughly 84% were seen once. The input for sequencing was CD4+ or CD8+ T cells sorted from blood, taken in a trial of the OX40 agonist ivuxolimab. These receptors were obtained from an adult with an advanced solid tumor such as melanoma, head and neck, liver or kidney cancer.

This chain joins TRBV18 and TRBJ2-2; D unresolved. The CDR3 runs to 15 residues. Germline values: CDR1 KGHSH, CDR2 LQKENI. The V end lost 4 bases, the J end lost 4 bases, and 13 bases lay between the germline ends. CDR3 residues: CASSRLETPTGELFF. CDR3 bases: TGTGCCAGCTCACGATTGGAAACCCCCACCGGGGAGCTGTTTTTT. Complete variable domain (other parts from reference TRBV18 and TRBJ2-2): NAGVMQNPRHLVRRRGQEARLRCSPMKGHSHVYWYRQLPEEGLKFMVYLQKENIIDESGMPKERFSAEFPKEGPSILRIQQVVRGDSAAYFCASSRLETPTGELFFGEGSRLTVL.

This rearrangement joins TRBV7-9 to TRBJ1-1; no clear D gene. The germline V gene encodes CDR1 SEHNR and CDR2 FQNEAQ (reference sequence). The CDR3 is made up of 14 amino acids. Trimming took 5 bases from V and 1 from J, leaving 11 bases between them. The CDR3 here is CASSRPDTNTEAFF. In DNA, the CDR3 is TGTGCCAGCAGCCGGCCCGACACGAACACTGAAGCTTTCTTT.

V usage is TRBV21-1 and J usage is TRBJ2-2; the table assigns TRBD2, which was not confirmed against the DNA. TRBV21-1 is flagged as a pseudogene. The CDR3 consists of 16 residues. This CDR3 is CASSKELGGNTGELFF. The DNA for the CDR3 is TGTGCCAGCAGCAAAGAGCTCGGGGGGAACACCGGGGAGCTGTTTTTT.

This clone has just a few counts. The J gene is TRBJ1-1, the V gene TRBV10-3; D not certain. Germline values: CDR1 ENHRY, CDR2 SYGVKD. The V end lost 3 bases, the J end lost 6 bases, and 11 bases lay between the germline ends. The CDR3 sequence is 13 residues long. In DNA form, the CDR3 reads TGTGCCATCAGTGACGGGAGGGCCGCTGAAGCTTTCTTT. It codes for CAISDGRAAEAFF.

CDR3 sequence (DNA): TGTGCCATCAGGGCAGGCGGGGGGAAGGGCGATGAGCAGTTCTTC. The encoded protein is CAIRAGGGKGDEQFF. The chain combines TRBV10-3 with TRBJ2-1; 8 positions match TRBD2. The CDR3 runs 15 residues. The V and J ends lost 6 bases and 8 bases, in that order; junction bases with no gene match: 12. Looked up from germline, CDR1 is ENHRY and CDR2 is SYGVKD.

The chain has TRBV19 and TRBJ1-3; possible D gene TRBD1, 5 bases. Germline CDR1 and CDR2: LNHDA and SQIVND (reference sequence). V lost 3 bases and J lost 0, with 21 bases in between. This CDR3 region has 19 residues. The CDR3 DNA is TGTGCCAGTAGTATCCCCACCAGTCGGGACCTCTTCTCTGGAAACACCATATATTTT. It codes for CASSIPTSRDLFSGNTIYF.

The chain joins TRBV6-1 to TRBJ2-3; 10 nucleotides match TRBD2. CDR1 is MNHNS, CDR2 SASEGT, per germline. The trim removed 5 bases at V and 1 base at J, leaving 3 bases unmatched. CDR3 length: 15 amino acids. CDR3 DNA sequence: TGTGCCAGCAGTTCTCTAGCGGGGGGCACAGATACGCAGTATTTT. Translated, it gives CASSSLAGGTDTQYF.

The chain links TRBV6-4 to TRBJ2-2; 9 bases are shared with TRBD2. With V trimmed by 8 bases and J by 6 bases, 10 bases remained unmatched. The CDR3 loop spans 15 amino acids. Per the germline V gene, CDR1 is MRHNA and CDR2 is SNTAGT. DNA of the CDR3: TGTGCCAGCGGCGAGCGGGGGGAGTCGGCCGGGGAGCTGTTTTTT. It yields the protein CASGERGESAGELFF.

This clone was counted a single time. The genes are TRBV7-2 and TRBJ1-2, with D tentatively TRBD1 (5 bases). Germline assignment: CDR1 SGHTA and CDR2 FQGNSA. V gave up 2 bases and J gave up 8 bases, with 9 bases separating them. The length of the CDR3 is 12 residues. The DNA for the CDR3 is TGTGCCAGCAGCTTAAGGGGAATGGGCTACACCTTC. This translates into CASSLRGMGYTF.

On this clone itself: Different DNA sequences within this sample yield the same CDR3. V gene TRBV18 combines with J gene TRBJ2-7; TRBD1 agrees at 8 bases. J lost 4 bases, V lost 6 bases, and 11 bases had no gene match. CDR1 is KGHSH, CDR2 LQKENI, per germline. The CDR3 has 15 amino acids. The CDR3 nucleotides read TGTGCCAGCTCCCCAGGGACAGGCTCTATGTACGAGCAGTACTTC. Residues: CASSPGTGSMYEQYF.